The 19 T cell receptor beta chains reported below all come from one sample, sequenced in a study of T-cell memory formation after mild COVID-19. Via MiXCR, TCRdb re-called the 5' RACE reads, giving one row per CDR3 protein. The table has about 340,000 distinct CDR3 sequences, less than 25% seen once. Sequencing was carried out using PBMCs or a T cell subset sorted from them (not recorded which). These receptors all come from a man aged 18 to 30 who had mild COVID-19 (a few samples of this study predate the infection). Cell type and time point are not known.

This chain links TRBV29-1 with TRBJ1-4; no clear D gene. CDR3 length: 13 residues. Trimming pared 4 bases from V and 5 bases from J, leaving 11 bases between. CDR1 and CDR2 from the germline V gene are SQVTM and ANQGSEA. CDR3 sequence reads: CSVAKSENEKLFF. The CDR3 DNA sequence: TGCAGCGTTGCAAAGAGCGAGAATGAAAAACTGTTTTTT.

This clonotype showed up many times. The chain links TRBV6-5 to TRBJ2-5; D ambiguous. CDR1 MNHEY and CDR2 SVGAGI come from the germline V gene. The CDR3 contains 11 residues. V was shortened by 0 bases and J by 5 bases, with 1 base between the two germline ends. The CDR3 region has the DNA TGTGCCAGCAGTTACTCGGAGACCCAGTACTTC. This translates into CASSYSETQYF.

This clonotype has only a few counts. The chain joins TRBV5-6 to TRBJ1-6; the match to TRBD1 covers 7 bases. This CDR3 spans 14 amino acids. The trim removed 7 bases at V and 8 bases at J, leaving 9 bases unmatched. Germline V gene lookup returns CDR1 SGHDT and CDR2 YYEEEE. The CDR3 nucleotides are TGTGCCAGCGGACGGGACAGAATTTATTCACCCCTCCACTTT. Translating it yields CASGRDRIYSPLHF. Full variable domain (missing parts from reference TRBV5-6 and TRBJ1-6): DAGVTQSPTHLIKTRGQQVTLRCSPKSGHDTVSWYQQALGQGPQFIFQYYEEEERQRGNFPDRFSGHQFPNYSSELNVNALLLGDSALYLCASGRDRIYSPLHFGNGTRLTVT.

There are a few counts of this clonotype. The rearrangement joins TRBV20-1 to TRBJ2-1, with D unclear. Trimming removed 6 bases at V and 6 bases at J, with 15 bases between. The germline V gene encodes CDR1 DFQATT and CDR2 SNEGSKA (reference sequence). The CDR3 spans 13 residues. In nucleotides, the CDR3 is TGCAGTGCCCGTCCTTACGTCTCCAATGAGCAGTTCTTC. Translating gives CSARPYVSNEQFF.

This clonotype was seen a handful of times. This rearrangement joins TRBV7-2 to TRBJ2-3; 9 bases line up with TRBD2. V was clipped by 7 bases and J by 0 bases; unmatched bases: 14. CDR3 length: 18 amino acids. CDR1 and CDR2 from the germline V gene are SGHTA and FQGNSA. CDR3 in amino acids: CASTPPRGLALSTDTQYF. For the CDR3, the DNA is TGTGCCAGCACCCCCCCCCGGGGACTAGCACTAAGCACAGATACGCAGTATTTT.

The CDR3 protein is CASMGRGYTF. As DNA, the CDR3 is TGTGCCAGTATGGGACGTGGCTACACCTTC. The rearrangement links TRBV19 to TRBJ1-2; D might be TRBD1 (5 bases). Trimming took 7 bases from V and 7 from J, leaving 7 bases between them. The CDR3 contains 10 residues. Germline-derived CDR1 and CDR2 are LNHDA and SQIVND (reference sequence).

The genes are TRBV5-1 and TRBJ2-1; D perhaps matches TRBD2 (5 bases). This CDR3 contains 16 residues. CDR1 and CDR2 (germline): SGHRS, YFSETQ. V was shortened by 4 bases and J by 3 bases, with 17 bases between the two germline ends. CDR3 loop: CASSLLPDLNYNEQFF. CDR3 nucleotide sequence: TGCGCCAGCAGCCTGCTCCCGGACTTAAACTACAATGAGCAGTTCTTC.

The gene calls are TRBV6-5 and TRBJ2-5, with TRBD2 matching over 9 bases. Germline-derived CDR1 and CDR2 are MNHEY and SVGAGI. Trimming took 6 bases from V and 5 from J; bases not matched to a gene: 7. The CDR3 runs 14 residues. CDR3 nucleotides: TGTGCCAGCAGCCCCCGGAGCGGGGGGGAGACCCAGTACTTC. Its protein product is CASSPRSGGETQYF.

A few counts support this clonotype. V gene TRBV20-1 combines with J gene TRBJ1-4; no clear D gene. Germline assignment: CDR1 DFQATT and CDR2 SNEGSKA (reference sequence). V was cut by 3 bases and J by 2 bases, with 7 bases left in between. There are 13 residues in the CDR3. The CDR3 sequence is CSASSYTNEKLFF. DNA of the CDR3: TGCAGTGCTAGTTCTTATACTAATGAAAAACTGTTTTTT.

This clonotype was picked up a small number of times. The chain joins TRBV10-3 to TRBJ2-1, with no clear D. V gave up 4 bases and J gave up 4 bases, with 11 bases separating them. The CDR3 is 14 amino acids. The germline V gene encodes CDR1 ENHRY and CDR2 SYGVKD. The CDR3 spells CAISGSHLYNEQFF. CDR3 DNA: TGTGCCATCAGTGGGTCCCACTTATACAATGAGCAGTTCTTC.

The CDR3 here is CASSFRTGQETQYF. The CDR3 region has the DNA TGTGCCAGCAGTTTCAGGACAGGGCAAGAGACCCAGTACTTC. The chain uses TRBV12-3 or TRBV12-4 and TRBJ2-5; 8 positions agree with TRBD1. The CDR3 runs to 14 residues. J gave up 2 bases and V 3 bases, and 2 bases lay outside the gene matches.

The chain couples TRBV7-2 to TRBJ1-1, with a weak D call TRBD1 (5 bases). The CDR3 runs 14 residues. Germline V lookup: CDR1 SGHTA, CDR2 FQGNSA. The V end was cut by 5 bases, the J end by 1 base, with 11 bases between. The CDR3 nucleotides read TGTGCCAGCAGCCACCCGGGGGGGAACACTGAAGCTTTCTTT. It specifies CASSHPGGNTEAFF.

This clonotype has a handful of counts. The V and J genes are TRBV2 and TRBJ2-1, with a tentative D call TRBD1 (5 bases). The V gene lost 4 bases and the J gene lost 7 bases, with 8 bases spanning the gap. The germline V gene has CDR1 SNHLY and CDR2 FYNNEI. This CDR3 is built from 12 residues. The DNA for the CDR3 is TGTGCCAGCAGTGGACAGTGGAATGAGCAGTTCTTC. Protein: CASSGQWNEQFF.

This rearrangement joins TRBV6-1 to TRBJ1-2; 7 bases are shared with TRBD1. Germline V gene lookup returns CDR1 MNHNS and CDR2 SASEGT. There are 15 residues in the CDR3. V dropped 4 bases and J dropped 4; count of bases not matched to a gene: 9. For the CDR3, the DNA is TGTGCCAGCAGTGTAATGACCGGACAGGCCTATGGCTACACCTTC. This sequence encodes CASSVMTGQAYGYTF.

The chain uses TRBV6-1 and TRBJ1-2, with D possibly matching TRBD1 (6 bases). The CDR3 is 14 residues long. Looked up from germline, CDR1 is MNHNS and CDR2 is SASEGT. V lost 5 bases and J lost 3, with 13 bases in between. CDR3 amino acids: CASSPGGGYYGYTF. The CDR3 nucleotides are TGTGCCAGCAGTCCAGGAGGGGGGTACTATGGCTACACCTTC.

The table lists this clonotype with a few counts. The chain carries TRBV4-1 and TRBJ2-7; weak D call: TRBD2 (5 bases). V lost 10 bases and J 2 bases, leaving 15 bases between the germline ends. This CDR3 is built from 13 residues. Germline loops: CDR1 MGHRA, CDR2 YSYEKL. Written as DNA, the CDR3 is TGCGCCAAACGGAGGACGCAAGCCTACGAGCAGTACGTC. It is translated as CAKRRTQAYEQYV.

V and J are TRBV29-1 and TRBJ2-7; D may be TRBD1 (6 bases). Germline CDR1 and CDR2: SQVTM and ANQGSEA. Trimming shortened V by 7 bases and J by 2 bases, and 12 bases separated the two germline ends. The CDR3 has 12 amino acids. CDR3 protein: CSALQGTYEQYF. The CDR3 DNA sequence: TGCAGCGCCCTACAGGGTACCTACGAGCAGTACTTC.

The table lists this clonotype with a few counts. The rearrangement uses TRBV5-1 and TRBJ2-2; possibly TRBD1 or TRBD2 for D (5 bases each). The CDR3 runs 15 residues. Trimming shortened V by 4 bases and J by 9 bases, and 19 bases separated the two germline ends. Germline assignment: CDR1 SGHRS and CDR2 YFSETQ. The DNA for the CDR3 is TGCGCCAGCAGCCTTACCGGGACCGACCCGAGGGAGCTGTTTTTT. Protein: CASSLTGTDPRELFF.

The chain uses TRBV6-5 and TRBJ1-2, with 9 bases identical to TRBD1. V shed 5 bases, J shed 5 bases, and the junction held 9 bases outside the gene matches. Germline lookup yields CDR1 MNHEY and CDR2 SVGAGI. The CDR3 contains 15 residues. CDR3 region: CASSHGTGKGYGYTF. In nucleotides, the CDR3 is TGTGCCAGCAGTCACGGGACAGGGAAGGGGTATGGCTACACCTTC.